This T cell receptor (beta chain) comes out of a study of cytomegalovirus exposure and HLA in healthy donors. A multiplex PCR was run with 60 Vbeta primers and 13 Jbeta primers. Method: immunoSEQ multiplex PCR; TCRdb's copy keeps in-frame clones and lacks some. The ten top clones account for roughly 3%, within a sample of some 96,000 clones. The CDR3 totals 15 residues. The V gene end was trimmed by 3 bases and the J gene end by 9 bases; junction bases not matched to a gene: 7. From germline, CDR1 is SNHLY and CDR2 FYNNEI. Material: PBMCs. The gene calls are TRBV2 and TRBJ1-4; the match to TRBD1 covers 10 bases. The TCR comes from a woman in her twenties or thirties in good health and CMV-seronegative. The CDR3 region has the DNA TGTGCCAGCAGTGACTACGGACAGGGGGGACAAAAACTGTTTTTT. Its translation is CASSDYGQGGQKLFF. The full variable domain, its missing parts supplied by reference TRBV2 and TRBJ1-4, is EPEVTQTPSHQVTQMGQEVILRCVPISNHLYFYWYRQILGQKVEFLVSFYNNEISEKSEIFDDQFSVERPDGSNFTLKIRSTKLEDSAMYFCASSDYGQGGQKLFFGSGTQLSVL.